Listed below are T cell receptor beta chains from one sample, sequenced in a study of blood T cell repertoires in COVID-19. The data were produced by immunoSEQ multiplex PCR, yet TCRdb's version contains in-frame clones alone and is incomplete. This table has about 310,000 clones, over 75% appearing once. Specimen: PBMCs or T cells enriched from blood (not recorded which). Receptors originate from a woman aged 35 to 49 who had recovered from COVID-19. Each CDR3 is given with its conserved first and last residue. The D gene is left open where the match is weak. Part of the rows lack a size; the others show once, few, many or a class for expanded clones.

clone_size,v_call,j_call,d_call,cdr3_nt,cdr3_aa
-,TRBV7-3,TRBJ2-1,-,TGTGCCAGCAGCTACGTATCAGGGGCCGGGTACAATGAGCAGTTCTTC,CASSYVSGAGYNEQFF
-,TRBV7-2,TRBJ2-3,-,TGTGCCAGCAGCCCAACGGGCACAGATACGCAGTATTTT,CASSPTGTDTQYF
-,TRBV19,TRBJ1-5,TRBD1,TGTGCCAGTAGTCAGCCCGCCTACGGGACAGGCAGCAATCAGCCCCAGCATTTT,CASSQPAYGTGSNQPQHF
-,TRBV2,TRBJ1-2,-,TGTGCCAGCACGCAGGGCGCGGACGGCTACACCTTC,CASTQGADGYTF
few,TRBV7-3,TRBJ2-2,TRBD2,TGTGCCAGCAGCCCCCCGGGGGGGCAAACCGGGGAGCTGTTTTTT,CASSPPGGQTGELFF
-,TRBV27,TRBJ2-7,-,TGTGCCAGCAGTTTCAGGAGGATAGGAGAGCAGTACTTC,CASSFRRIGEQYF
-,TRBV7-8,TRBJ2-5,-,TGTGCCAGCAGCCGAGATACTGAGACCCAGTACTTC,CASSRDTETQYF
-,TRBV4-3,TRBJ2-3,-,TGCGCCAGCAGCCAAGATGAGGGAACAGATACGCAGTATTTT,CASSQDEGTDTQYF
-,TRBV11-2,TRBJ2-3,TRBD1,TGTGCCAGCAGCTTACGTGGGACAGGGCTGGATACGCAGTATTTT,CASSLRGTGLDTQYF
-,TRBV30,TRBJ1-6,-,TGTGCCTGGAGTGTAACAGGGACGAATTCACCCCTCCACTTT,CAWSVTGTNSPLHF
-,TRBV19,TRBJ1-2,-,TGTGCCAGTAGTATATGGGATTACAGGGCCCTAGACTGGGACTATGGCTACACCTTC,CASSIWDYRALDWDYGYTF
once,TRBV27,TRBJ1-3,-,TGTGCCAGCAGTCGAGTAGGGGTTTCAGGAGGAAACACCATATATTTT,CASSRVGVSGGNTIYF
-,TRBV18,TRBJ1-6,TRBD1,TGTGCCAGCTCACCTACCGGGGACAGCGGTTCACCCCTCCACTTT,CASSPTGDSGSPLHF
few,TRBV2,TRBJ2-7,TRBD1,TGTGCCAGCAGACGGGGACAGGACCTATCCTACTTC,CASRRGQDLSYF
-,TRBV29-1,TRBJ1-1,-,TGCAGCGCCCAAGGAGTAGCGGGCCCTCCTGAAGCTTTCTTT,CSAQGVAGPPEAFF
-,TRBV5-5,TRBJ1-2,-,TGTGCCAGCAGCTTGACTCAGGGGATTAACTATGGCTACACCTTC,CASSLTQGINYGYTF
-,TRBV5-5,TRBJ2-1,TRBD2,TGTGCCAGCAGCCCCGGGACTAGCAGTTACAATGAGCAGTTCTTC,CASSPGTSSYNEQFF
-,TRBV21-1,TRBJ1-2,-,TGTGCCAGCAGCAAAAAGGGAAGGGGTGAGTATGGCTACACCTTC,CASSKKGRGEYGYTF
once,TRBV10-3,TRBJ2-2,-,TGTGCCATCAGTGATGGGGGGACAGTTAATACCGGGGAGCTGTTTTTT,CAISDGGTVNTGELFF
-,TRBV3-1/TRBV3-2,TRBJ2-1,TRBD2,TGTGCCAGCAGCCGTCTAGCGGGAGTAATGAATGAGCAGTTCTTC,CASSRLAGVMNEQFF
-,TRBV19,TRBJ1-5,-,TGTGCCAGCGTAGCAGGGTATAGCAATCAGCCCCAGCATTTT,CASVAGYSNQPQHF
-,TRBV7-9,TRBJ2-3,TRBD2,TGTGCCAGCAGCCCTCGGACTAGCGGGGAGCCAGATACGCAGTATTTT,CASSPRTSGEPDTQYF
-,TRBV7-2,TRBJ2-5,TRBD2,TGTGCCAGCAGCCTCCGAGGGAGGGGAGAGACCCAGTACTTC,CASSLRGRGETQYF
-,TRBV5-1,TRBJ2-5,-,TGCGCCAGCAGTCCAGGACAGACGGAGACCCAGTACTTC,CASSPGQTETQYF
-,TRBV24-1,TRBJ2-2,-,TGTGCCACCAGTGATTCACTCCTCACCGGGGAGCTGTTTTTT,CATSDSLLTGELFF
-,TRBV5-6,TRBJ2-7,TRBD1,TGTGCCAGCAGCTTTAGGACAGGGCGAAGAAATTCGGAGCAGTACTTC,CASSFRTGRRNSEQYF
-,TRBV11-2,TRBJ1-1,-,TGTGCCAGCAGCTTAGTCGGACTGTTGAACACTGAAGCTTTCTTT,CASSLVGLLNTEAFF
-,TRBV27,TRBJ1-5,TRBD1,TGTGCCAGCAGTCCACAGGGGGATCAGCCCCAGCATTTT,CASSPQGDQPQHF
-,TRBV24-1,TRBJ2-4,TRBD1,TGTGCCACCAGTGATGGGGGACAGACCATTCAGTACTTC,CATSDGGQTIQYF
-,TRBV2,TRBJ1-2,-,TGTGCCAGCAGTCTTGGTCAGTTAAACTATGGCTACACCTTC,CASSLGQLNYGYTF
-,TRBV7-3,TRBJ1-3,-,TGTGCCAGCAGCTTAGACAGCTCTGGAAACACCATATATTTT,CASSLDSSGNTIYF
-,TRBV12-3/TRBV12-4,TRBJ2-7,-,TGTGCCAGCAGTTTAGACAGTTTCTACGAGCAGTACTTC,CASSLDSFYEQYF